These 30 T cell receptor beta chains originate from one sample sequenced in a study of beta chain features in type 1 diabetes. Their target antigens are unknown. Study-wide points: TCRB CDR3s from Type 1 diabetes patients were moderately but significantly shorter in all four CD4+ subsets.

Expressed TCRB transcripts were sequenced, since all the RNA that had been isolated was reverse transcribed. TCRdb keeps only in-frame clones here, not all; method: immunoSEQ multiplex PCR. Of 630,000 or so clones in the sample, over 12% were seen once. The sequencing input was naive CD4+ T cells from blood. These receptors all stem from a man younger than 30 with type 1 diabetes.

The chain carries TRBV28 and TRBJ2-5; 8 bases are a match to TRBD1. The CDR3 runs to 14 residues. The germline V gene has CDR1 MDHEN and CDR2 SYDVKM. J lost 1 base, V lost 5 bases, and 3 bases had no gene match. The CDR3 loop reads CASSRGQVQETQYF. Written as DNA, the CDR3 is TGTGCCAGCAGTCGGGGACAGGTCCAAGAGACCCAGTACTTC.

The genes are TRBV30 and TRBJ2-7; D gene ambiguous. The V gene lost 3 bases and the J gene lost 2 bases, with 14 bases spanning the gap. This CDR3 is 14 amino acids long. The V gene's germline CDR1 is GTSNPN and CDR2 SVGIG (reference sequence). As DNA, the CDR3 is TGTGCCTGGAGGGTTTTCCCAGGAACCTACGAGCAGTACTTC. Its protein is CAWRVFPGTYEQYF.

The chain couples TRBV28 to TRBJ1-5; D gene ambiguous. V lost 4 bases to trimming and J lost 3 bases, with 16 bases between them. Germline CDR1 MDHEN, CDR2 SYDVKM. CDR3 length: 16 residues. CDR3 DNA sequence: TGTGCCAGCAGTTCTCTCCCCGCCAGCCTCAATCAGCCCCAGCATTTT. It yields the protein CASSSLPASLNQPQHF.

The chain's CDR3 is CASSLITPQETQYF. CDR3 sequence (DNA): TGCGCCAGCAGCTTGATAACTCCCCAAGAGACCCAGTACTTC. J is TRBJ2-5 and V is TRBV5-1; no clear D gene. Trimming shortened V by 1 base and J by 1 base, and 8 bases separated the two germline ends. Per the germline V gene, CDR1 is SGHRS and CDR2 is YFSETQ. The CDR3 is 14 amino acids. Combining the CDR3 with reference TRBV5-1 and TRBJ2-5 gives the whole variable domain KAGVTQTPRYLIKTRGQQVTLSCSPISGHRSVSWYQQTPGQGLQFLFEYFSETQRNKGNFPGRFSGRQFSNSRSEMNVSTLELGDSALYLCASSLITPQETQYFGPGTRLLVL.

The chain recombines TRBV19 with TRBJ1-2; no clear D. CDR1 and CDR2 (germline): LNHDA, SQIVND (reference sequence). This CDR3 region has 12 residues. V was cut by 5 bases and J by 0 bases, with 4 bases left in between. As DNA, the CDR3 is TGTGCCAGTAGTGAAACTAACTATGGCTACACCTTC. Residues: CASSETNYGYTF.

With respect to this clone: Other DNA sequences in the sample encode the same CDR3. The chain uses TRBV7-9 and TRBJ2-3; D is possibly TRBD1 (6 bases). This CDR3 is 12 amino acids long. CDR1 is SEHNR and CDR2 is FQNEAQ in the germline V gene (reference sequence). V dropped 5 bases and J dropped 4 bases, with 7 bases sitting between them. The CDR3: CASSRTADTQYF. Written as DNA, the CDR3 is TGTGCCAGCAGCCGGACAGCAGATACGCAGTATTTT.

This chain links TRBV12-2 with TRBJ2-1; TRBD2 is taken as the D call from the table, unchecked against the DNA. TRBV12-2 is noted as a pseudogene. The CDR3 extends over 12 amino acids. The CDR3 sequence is CASRLGLRVGVF. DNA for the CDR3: TGTGCAAGTCGCTTAGGGTTGCGGGTCGGTGTCTTC.

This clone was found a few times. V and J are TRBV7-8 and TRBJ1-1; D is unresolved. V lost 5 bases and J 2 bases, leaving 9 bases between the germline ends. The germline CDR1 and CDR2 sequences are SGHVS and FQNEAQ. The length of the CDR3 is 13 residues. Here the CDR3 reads CASSSLINTEAFF. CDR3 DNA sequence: TGTGCCAGCAGCAGCCTGATTAACACTGAAGCTTTCTTT.

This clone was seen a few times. The CDR3 is CASSHRGTTGELFF. CDR3 DNA: TGCGCCAGCAGCCACCGCGGGACCACCGGGGAGCTGTTTTTT. The V call is TRBV4-3, the J call TRBJ2-2; possible D gene TRBD2, 6 bases. CDR1 and CDR2 from the germline V gene are LGHNA and YSLEER. V lost 3 bases to trimming and J lost 4 bases, with 9 bases between them. The CDR3 runs 14 residues.

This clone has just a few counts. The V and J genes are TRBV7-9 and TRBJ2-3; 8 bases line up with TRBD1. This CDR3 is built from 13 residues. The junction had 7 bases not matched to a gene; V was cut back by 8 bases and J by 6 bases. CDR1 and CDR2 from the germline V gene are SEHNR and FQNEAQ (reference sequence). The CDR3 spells CASSRGPWDTQYF. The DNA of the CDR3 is TGTGCCAGCTCCAGGGGGCCTTGGGATACGCAGTATTTT. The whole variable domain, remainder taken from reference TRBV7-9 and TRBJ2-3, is DTGVSQNPRHKITKRGQNVTFRCDPISEHNRLYWYRQTLGQGPEFLTYFQNEAQLEKSRLLSDRFSAERPKGSFSTLEIQRTEQGDSAMYLCASSRGPWDTQYFGPGTRLTVL.

The CDR3 DNA reads as TGTGCCAGCAGCATCAAGGACAGGCCGCACACTGAAGCTTTCTTT. Protein sequence: CASSIKDRPHTEAFF. This chain uses TRBV5-6 with TRBJ1-1, with TRBD1 matching over 7 bases. Germline CDR1 SGHDT, CDR2 YYEEEE. The length of the CDR3 is 15 residues. The V and J ends lost 4 bases and 3 bases, in that order; junction bases with no gene match: 9.

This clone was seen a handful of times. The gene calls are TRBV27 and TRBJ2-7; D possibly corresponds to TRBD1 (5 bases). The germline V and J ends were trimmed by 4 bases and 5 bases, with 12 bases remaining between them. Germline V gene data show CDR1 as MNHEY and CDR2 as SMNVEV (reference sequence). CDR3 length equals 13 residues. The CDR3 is CASSYSRRDEQYF. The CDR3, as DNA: TGTGCCAGCAGTTATTCGCGCAGGGACGAGCAGTACTTC.

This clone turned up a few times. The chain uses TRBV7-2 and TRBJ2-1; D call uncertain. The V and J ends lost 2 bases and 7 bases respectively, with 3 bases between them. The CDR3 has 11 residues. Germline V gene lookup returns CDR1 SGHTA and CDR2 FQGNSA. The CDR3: CASSLMNEQFF. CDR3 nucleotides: TGTGCCAGCAGCTTAATGAATGAGCAGTTCTTC.

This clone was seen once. CDR3 residues: CASSLTVSSADTQYF. DNA for the CDR3: TGCGCCAGCAGCTTGACCGTTAGCTCGGCAGATACGCAGTATTTT. The V gene is TRBV5-1, the J gene TRBJ2-3; D not certain. This CDR3 region has 15 residues. Germline lookup yields CDR1 SGHRS and CDR2 YFSETQ. Trimming left V 1 base short and J 4 bases short, with 13 bases between.

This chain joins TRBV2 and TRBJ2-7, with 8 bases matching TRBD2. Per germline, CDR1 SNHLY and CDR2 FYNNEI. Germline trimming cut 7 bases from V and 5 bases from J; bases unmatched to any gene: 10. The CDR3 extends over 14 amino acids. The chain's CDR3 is CASTTPGLDNEQYF. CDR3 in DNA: TGTGCCAGCACTACGCCGGGACTAGACAACGAGCAGTACTTC.

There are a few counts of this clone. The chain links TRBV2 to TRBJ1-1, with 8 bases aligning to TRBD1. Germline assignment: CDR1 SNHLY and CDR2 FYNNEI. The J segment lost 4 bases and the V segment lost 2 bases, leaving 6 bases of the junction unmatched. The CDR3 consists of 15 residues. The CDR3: CASSERTGPGTEAFF. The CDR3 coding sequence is TGTGCCAGCAGTGAAAGGACAGGGCCGGGCACTGAAGCTTTCTTT.

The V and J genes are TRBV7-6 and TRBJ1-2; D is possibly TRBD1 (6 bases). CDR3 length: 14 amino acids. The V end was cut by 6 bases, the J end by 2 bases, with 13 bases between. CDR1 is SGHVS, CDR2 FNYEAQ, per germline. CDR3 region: CASSSGQTNYGYTF. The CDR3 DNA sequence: TGTGCCAGCAGTTCAGGACAGACGAACTATGGCTACACCTTC.

The CDR3 DNA reads TGTGCCAGCAGCCCAGTCCGGGAGCACGATGAGCAGTTCTTC. Its protein is CASSPVREHDEQFF. V and J are TRBV7-2 and TRBJ2-1; tentative D call: TRBD2 (6 bases). V gave up 5 bases and J gave up 8 bases, with 16 bases separating them. The CDR3 runs 14 residues. In germline, CDR1 is SGHTA, CDR2 FQGNSA.

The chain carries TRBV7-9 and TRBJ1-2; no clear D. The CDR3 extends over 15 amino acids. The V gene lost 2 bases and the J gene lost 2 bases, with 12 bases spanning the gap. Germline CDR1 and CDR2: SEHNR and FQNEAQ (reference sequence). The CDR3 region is CASSLRSGSNYGYTF. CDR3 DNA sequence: TGTGCCAGCAGCTTACGATCGGGGTCCAACTATGGCTACACCTTC.

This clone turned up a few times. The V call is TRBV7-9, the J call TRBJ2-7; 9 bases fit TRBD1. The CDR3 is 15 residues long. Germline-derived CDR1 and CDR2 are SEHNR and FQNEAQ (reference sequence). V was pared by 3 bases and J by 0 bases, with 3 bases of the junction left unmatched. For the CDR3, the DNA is TGTGCCAGCAGCTTCGGGACAGGGCACTCCTACGAGCAGTACTTC. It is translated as CASSFGTGHSYEQYF.

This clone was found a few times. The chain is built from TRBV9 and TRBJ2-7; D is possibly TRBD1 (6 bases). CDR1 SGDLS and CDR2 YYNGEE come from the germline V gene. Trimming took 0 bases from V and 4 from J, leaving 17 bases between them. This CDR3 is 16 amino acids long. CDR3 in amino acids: CASSVASGTTKYEQYF. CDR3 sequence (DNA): TGTGCCAGCAGCGTAGCTAGTGGGACAACAAAATACGAGCAGTACTTC.

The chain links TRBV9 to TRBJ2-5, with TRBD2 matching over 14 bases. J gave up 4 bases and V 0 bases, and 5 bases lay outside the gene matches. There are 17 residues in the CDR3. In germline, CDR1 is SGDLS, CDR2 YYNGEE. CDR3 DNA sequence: TGTGCCAGCAGCGTAGGACTAGCGGGAGGGTATGGAGAGACCCAGTACTTC. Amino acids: CASSVGLAGGYGETQYF. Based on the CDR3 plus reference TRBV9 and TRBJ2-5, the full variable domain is DSGVTQTPKHLITATGQRVTLRCSPRSGDLSVYWYQQSLDQGLQFLIQYYNGEERAKGNILERFSAQQFPDLHSELNLSSLELGDSALYFCASSVGLAGGYGETQYFGPGTRLLVL.

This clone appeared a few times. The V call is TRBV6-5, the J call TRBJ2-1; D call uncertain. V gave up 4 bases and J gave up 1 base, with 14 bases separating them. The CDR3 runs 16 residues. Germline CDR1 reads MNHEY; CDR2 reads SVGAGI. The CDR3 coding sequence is TGTGCCAGCAGTTCTACGACGGCCATATCCTACAATGAGCAGTTCTTC. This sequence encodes CASSSTTAISYNEQFF.

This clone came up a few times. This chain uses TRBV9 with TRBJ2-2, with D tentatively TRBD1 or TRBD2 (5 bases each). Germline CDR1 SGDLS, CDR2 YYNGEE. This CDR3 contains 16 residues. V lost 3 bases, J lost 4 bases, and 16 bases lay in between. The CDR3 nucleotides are TGTGCCAGCAGCGCTCGGGACCGAAACCCCACCGGGGAGCTGTTTTTT. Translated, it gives CASSARDRNPTGELFF.

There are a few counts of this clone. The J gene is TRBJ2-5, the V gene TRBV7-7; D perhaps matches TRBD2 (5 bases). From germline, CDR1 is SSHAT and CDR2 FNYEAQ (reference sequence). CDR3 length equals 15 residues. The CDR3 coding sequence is TGTGCGACCGGGATCAAGTGGGCGAGGAGGGAGACCCAGTACTTC. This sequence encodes CATGIKWARRETQYF.

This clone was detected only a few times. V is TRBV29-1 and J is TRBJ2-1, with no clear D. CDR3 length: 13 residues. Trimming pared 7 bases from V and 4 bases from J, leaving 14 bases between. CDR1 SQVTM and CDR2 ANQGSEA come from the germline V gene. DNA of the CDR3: TGCAGCGCTTACTACTTGTCATACAATGAGCAGTTCTTC. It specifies CSAYYLSYNEQFF.

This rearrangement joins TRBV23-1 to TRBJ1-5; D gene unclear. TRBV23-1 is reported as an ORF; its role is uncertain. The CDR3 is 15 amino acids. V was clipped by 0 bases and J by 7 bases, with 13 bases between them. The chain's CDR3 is CASSQSDVRGQPQHF. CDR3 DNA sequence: TGCGCCAGCAGTCAATCCGATGTACGAGGCCAGCCCCAGCATTTT.

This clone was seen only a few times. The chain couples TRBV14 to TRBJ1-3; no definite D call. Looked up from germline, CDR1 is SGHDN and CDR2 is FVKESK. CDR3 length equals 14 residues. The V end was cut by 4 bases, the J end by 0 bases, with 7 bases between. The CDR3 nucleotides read TGTGCCAGCAGCCCGAATAGCTCTGGAAACACCATATATTTT. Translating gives CASSPNSSGNTIYF.

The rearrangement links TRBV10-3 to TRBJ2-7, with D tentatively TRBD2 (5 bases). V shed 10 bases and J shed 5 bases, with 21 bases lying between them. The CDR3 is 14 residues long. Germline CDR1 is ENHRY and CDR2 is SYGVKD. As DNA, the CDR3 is TGTGCCACCTACCGGGATCTCCTTAGCCACGAGCAGTACTTC. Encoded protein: CATYRDLLSHEQYF.

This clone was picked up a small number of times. Here the CDR3 reads CASSFPTGSPEQFF. The CDR3 nucleotides are TGTGCCAGCAGCTTCCCCACAGGGTCCCCGGAGCAGTTCTTC. This chain uses TRBV11-2 with TRBJ2-1; D is possibly TRBD1 (6 bases). V lost 3 bases, J lost 10 bases, and 16 bases lay in between. The CDR3 extends over 14 amino acids. Per germline, CDR1 SGHAT and CDR2 FQNNGV.